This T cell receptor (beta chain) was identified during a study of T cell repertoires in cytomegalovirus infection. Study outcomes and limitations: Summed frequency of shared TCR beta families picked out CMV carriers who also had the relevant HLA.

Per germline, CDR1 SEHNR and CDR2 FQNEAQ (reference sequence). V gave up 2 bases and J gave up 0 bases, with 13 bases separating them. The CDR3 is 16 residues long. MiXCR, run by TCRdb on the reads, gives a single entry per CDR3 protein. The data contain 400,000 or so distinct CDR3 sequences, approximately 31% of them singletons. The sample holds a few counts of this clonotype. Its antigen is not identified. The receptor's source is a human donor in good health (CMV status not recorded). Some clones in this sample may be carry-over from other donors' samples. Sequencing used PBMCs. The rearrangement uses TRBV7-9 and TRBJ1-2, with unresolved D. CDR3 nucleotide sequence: TGTGCCAGCAGCTTAAGAGCTACAGAGGCTAACTATGGCTACACCTTC. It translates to CASSLRATEANYGYTF.